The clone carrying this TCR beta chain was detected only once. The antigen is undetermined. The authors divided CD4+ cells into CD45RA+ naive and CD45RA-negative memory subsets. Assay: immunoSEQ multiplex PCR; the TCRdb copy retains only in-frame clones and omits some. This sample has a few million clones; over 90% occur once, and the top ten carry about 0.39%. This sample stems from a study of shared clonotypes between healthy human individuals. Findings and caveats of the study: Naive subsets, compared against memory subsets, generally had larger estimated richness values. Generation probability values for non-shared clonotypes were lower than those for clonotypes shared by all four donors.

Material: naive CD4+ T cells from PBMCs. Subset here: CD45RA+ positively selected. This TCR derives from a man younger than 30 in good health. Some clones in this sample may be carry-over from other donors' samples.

CDR3 region: CASSFGVRYGELFF. The CDR3 DNA is TGTGCCAGCAGCTTCGGGGTTAGGTACGGGGAGCTGTTTTTT. The chain couples TRBV7-2 to TRBJ2-2, with D perhaps TRBD2 (5 bases). V was cut by 3 bases and J by 7 bases, with 12 bases left in between. Germline CDR1 and CDR2: SGHTA and FQGNSA. The CDR3 is made up of 14 amino acids. Filled out from reference TRBV7-2 and TRBJ2-2, the complete variable domain reads GAGVSQSPSNKVTEKGKDVELRCDPISGHTALYWYRQSLGQGLEFLIYFQGNSAPDKSGLPSDRFSAERTGGSVSTLTIQRTQQEDSAVYLCASSFGVRYGELFFGEGSRLTVL.